This T cell receptor beta chain originates from a study of cytomegalovirus exposure and HLA in healthy donors (dated by TCRdb to 2016 to 2017). Background on the whole study: An earlier analysis of several hundred of the donors reported approximately 300 Gb of sequence data and 117 million unique TCR beta sequences obtained from about 179 million T cells. On average, roughly 240,000 unique TCR beta nucleotide sequences were sequenced per donor among some 430 genotyped donors of the cohort, with 15% to 20% of those sequences being non-productive. Class I and class II HLA loci were covered by the typing at four-digit resolution. Because of strong linkage in the cohort, a handful of DR-DQ haplotypes were treated as single units for association and clustering. The number of donors typed differed by locus, with 629-630 for A, B, C, DRB1 and DQB1, about 500 for DQA1, 606 for DPA1, and around 450 for DPB1. Donor age, sex, ethnicity and CMV serostatus were collected together with the repertoire data. Among the roughly 410 genotyped donors, around 81% belonged to the genetic ancestry cluster associated with self-reported Caucasian donors. High-throughput TCR immunosequencing, statistical association of individual TCRs with disease status, and machine learning were combined to predict cytomegalovirus infection status. A later genetic analysis took genome-wide SNP genotypes for about 55% of the roughly 700 donors and used that subset as a discovery cohort. The study was designed to test whether signatures of past pathogen exposure could be identified by cataloging public T cell receptors. All discovery cohort repertoires had been generated using a single sequencing platform. In the later analysis, no new phenotypic data were used to find candidate immune exposures; instead, reliance was placed on TCR beta sequences and their occurrence across donors. In a later analysis, previously published TCR beta repertoires from about 670 donors were re-analyzed and high-resolution HLA genotyping was added so that TCR occurrence patterns could be studied. An earlier analysis of around 640 of the donors used high-throughput TCR beta sequencing to judge whether each TCR beta V gene segment behaved as functional or pseudogenic. An early release that covered about 640 HLA-typed donors contained approximately 300 gigabases of sequencing data and around 80 million unique TCR sequences. The T cell repertoires of 670 or so subjects were profiled by immunosequencing and related to cytomegalovirus serostatus. In addition to the first cohort of 650 to 750 subjects, a separate validation cohort of approximately 120 different subjects was used. Points the paper makes about the study in general: A further reported finding was that TCR beta sequences accurately predicted the HLA-A and HLA-B alleles for most subjects in the first cohort. In a later analysis, HLA-associated TCR beta chains showed more clonal expansion and lower generation probabilities than non-associated chains that were equally common. Correlated functional status among segregating V segments might reflect linkage disequilibrium, but an unknown experimental factor could not be ruled out. In a later analysis, several top co-occurrence clusters were reported to appear linked to parvovirus B19, influenza, CMV and Epstein-Barr virus. A few of the identified cytomegalovirus-associated TCR beta chains were confirmed in vitro to be specific for cytomegalovirus antigens. According to the authors, the approach could potentially be generalized to other disease states and immunological phenotypes. According to a later analysis, most CMV-associated TCR beta chains appeared to be HLA-restricted, and the HLA associations seemed to be driven largely by CMV exposure. A total of 150 to 200 TCR beta chains were listed by the study as associated with cytomegalovirus. Sequencing depth was assumed to be roughly uniform across donors in the presence/absence analyses, though that assumption may not hold. At a false discovery rate of 0.05, a later analysis linked 15,000 to 20,000 TCR beta sequences to specific HLA alleles. Only TCR beta chains were sequenced in this cohort, and the absence of alpha or paired-chain data limited detectable features. Some 16 rarely observed V segments, including chromosome 9 orphons, were excluded from the earlier analysis of about 600 of the donors because counts were too low. In a later analysis, TCR association rates were found to vary across HLA loci, with the most associated TCRs seen for DRB1 alleles and the fewest for HLA-C alleles. According to a later genetic analysis, donors in an Asian-associated ancestry cluster had fewer N-insertions in productive TCRs than the roughly 670-donor mean. A later genetic analysis associated a missense DCLRE1C variant with V-gene and J-gene trimming of TCR beta chains, and an independent cohort replicated the association. Because the 87-base-pair reads could not distinguish some IMGT-functional V segments, including TRBV6-2 and TRBV6-3, those segments were excluded. In both the original and validation cohorts, the classifier was reported to diagnose cytomegalovirus status with high specificity and sensitivity. In an earlier analysis of around 500 of the donors, most TCR beta V segments appeared in productive rearrangements about 87% or about 30% of the time, broadly matching IMGT annotations. CMV serostatus was the only immune exposure information available for the cohort. When HLA alleles, especially DR and DQ, strongly co-occurred, attributing TCR associations to individual alleles was difficult. A cluster of highly shared sequence variants was judged likely to represent a technical artifact of the sequencing pipeline. HLA typing was unavailable for some donors at each locus, so association tests used only the typed subset. Across donors, most TCR sequences were observed very rarely, whereas some public TCRs were present in many individuals.

The cohort was made up of under 800 healthy bone marrow donors. At the time of sampling, every cohort member was nominally healthy, though immune exposures that went unrecorded were likely present. The donor tested CMV seropositive and was one of the 289 seropositive cohort members. A peripheral blood sample was collected from each donor, and TCR beta sequencing was performed on peripheral blood mononuclear cells. The Qiagen DNeasy Blood Extraction Kit was used to extract genomic DNA from the blood cell samples. Concerning this clone itself: The clone's antigen remains unknown. No base qualities exist here, and no much larger clone lies one base off it.

V loses 1 base of germline sequence and J loses 3 bases, and the interval between the two ends is 14 bases. From a lookup of the germline V gene, CDR1 and CDR2 are MGHRA and YSYEKL. From its cysteine to its phenylalanine, the CDR3 spans 16 amino acids. Only the CDR3 region is kept as DNA, spanning 48 bases read in frame from base 1. The library was made by the immunoSEQ multiplex PCR assay. For the multiplex PCR, a mixture combining 60 forward primers for TCR Vbeta segments and 13 reverse primers for TCR Jbeta segments was used. The CDR3 region of rearranged TCR beta genes was amplified from genomic DNA with a multiplex PCR assay. The amplified TCR beta libraries were sequenced on the Illumina HiSeq System as 87-base-pair reads. In the authors' own workflow: In a later analysis, 77 million or so unique TCR beta chains were counted across the 500 to 850 repertoires, and roughly 11 million of these chains were shared by at least two donors. Raw reads were error-corrected and collapsed into unique sequences with a nearest-neighbor algorithm that merged closely related sequences to remove PCR and sequencing errors. CDR3 sequences were aligned to IMGT reference sequences to assign V, D and J gene segments. Each retained sequence needed at least a six-nucleotide match to both a V gene segment and a J gene segment. Rearrangements were called productive when the CDR3 lacked stop codons and stayed in frame with V and J; all others were non-productive. Following IMGT convention, CDR3 was defined as the stretch from the second conserved V-encoded cysteine to the conserved J-encoded phenylalanine. The earlier analysis of about 610 of the donors excluded any sequence lacking an unambiguous match to a single V gene segment. In an earlier analysis of 450 to 700 of the donors, V segments were called functional above 56.7% productive rearrangements and were called segregating when the between-donor standard deviation exceeded 5%. A statistical classification framework was built to diagnose cytomegalovirus status from the catalog of TCR beta chain sequences. V and J gene assignment, in a later analysis, came from comparing TCR nucleotide sequences with IMGT/GENE-DB human TR gene sequences. In a later analysis, CDR3 sequences and most-parsimonious VDJ recombination scenarios were assigned using the TCRdist pipeline. In a later analysis, every TCR beta chain was defined by the combination of its CDR3 amino acid sequence and its V-gene family, and reads without a unique V-gene family were dropped. In a later analysis, 450 to 600 highly shared, low-generation-probability nucleotide sequences were removed to address suspected cross-contamination and a sequencing artifact. In a later analysis, a clonal expansion index was calculated for each public chain from normalized within-repertoire ranks of inferred template counts. In a later analysis, generation probabilities were computed with a VDJ recombination model fitted to out-of-frame rearrangements, and the resulting probabilities were checked against IGoR. Hypergeometric tests were used in a later analysis to score TCR-TCR, TCR-HLA and TCR-CMV co-occurrence, with a repertoire-size bias correction applied to the TCR pairs. A later analysis estimated false discovery rates by permuting HLA or CMV assignments 20 times. In a later analysis, co-occurring TCRs were grouped using DBSCAN, with TCRdist sequence similarity added in when clustering inside HLA-allele-positive subsets. Repertoires with fewer than 30,000 or more than 120,000 public chains were left out of co-occurrence clustering, as were a handful of repertoires with anomalous nucleotide sharing. Drawn from immuneACCESS, this table holds only the in-frame rearrangements with V and J called that TCRdb kept. Clones are partly lost; checked studies trace under half to an unresolved V gene and leave the rest unexplained. The D gene and trimming were derived from the DNA, and the V and J assignments and clone size from that table. For this sample the table gives about 120,000 clones, of which around 80% were detected only once. Jointly, the top ten make up 13% of the sample.

The chain was built from TRBV4-1 and TRBJ2-3, with TRBD2 as a weak D call on 6 bases. The receptor's source is a man aged 25-45 years in good health and CMV-seropositive. Sequenced material: PBMCs. For the CDR3, the sequence is CASSQGFGTSTDTQYF. Read as DNA, the sequence is TGCGCCAGCAGCCAAGGGTTCGGGACTTCAACAGATACGCAGTATTTT.